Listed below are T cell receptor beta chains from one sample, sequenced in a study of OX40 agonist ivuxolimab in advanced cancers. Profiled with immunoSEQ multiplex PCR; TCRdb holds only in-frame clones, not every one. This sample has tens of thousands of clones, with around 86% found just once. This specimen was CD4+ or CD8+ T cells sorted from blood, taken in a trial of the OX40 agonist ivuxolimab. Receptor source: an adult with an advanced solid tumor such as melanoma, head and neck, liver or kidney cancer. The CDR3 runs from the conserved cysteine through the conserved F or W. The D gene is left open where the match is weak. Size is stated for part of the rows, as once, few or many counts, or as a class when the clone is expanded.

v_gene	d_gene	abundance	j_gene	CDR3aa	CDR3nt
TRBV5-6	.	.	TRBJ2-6	CASSLQGTNVLTF	TGTGCCAGCAGCTTGCAGGGGACCAACGTCCTGACTTTC
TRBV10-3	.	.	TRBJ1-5	CAISDPFRGDNQPQHF	TGTGCCATCAGTGACCCTTTCAGGGGAGACAATCAGCCCCAGCATTTT
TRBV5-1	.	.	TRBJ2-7	CASSSGLGSPIYEQYF	TGCGCCAGCAGTTCGGGACTCGGATCGCCAATCTACGAGCAGTACTTC
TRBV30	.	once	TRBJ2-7	CAWSVSSYEQYF	TGTGCCTGGAGTGTGTCTAGCTACGAGCAGTACTTC
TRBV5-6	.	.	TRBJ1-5	CASSSRGYSNQPQHF	TGTGCCAGCAGCTCAAGGGGTTATAGCAATCAGCCCCAGCATTTT
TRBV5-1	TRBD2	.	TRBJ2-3	CASSLGLAGALTDTQYF	TGCGCCAGCAGCTTGGGACTAGCGGGGGCCCTTACAGATACGCAGTATTTT
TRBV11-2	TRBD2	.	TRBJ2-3	CASSRLGGPGLSTDTQYF	TGTGCCAGCAGCCGATTGGGTGGACCGGGACTAAGCACAGATACGCAGTATTTT
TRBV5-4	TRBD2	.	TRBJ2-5	CASSLVAGGEQETQYF	TGTGCCAGCAGCTTGGTAGCGGGGGGCGAACAAGAGACCCAGTACTTC
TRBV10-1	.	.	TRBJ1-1	CASSESSGENTEAFF	TGCGCCAGCAGTGAGTCGTCGGGGGAGAACACTGAAGCTTTCTTT
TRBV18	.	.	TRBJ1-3	CASSPSEPSSGNTIYF	TGTGCCAGCTCACCATCGGAACCAAGCTCTGGAAACACCATATATTTT
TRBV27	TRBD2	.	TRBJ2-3	CASSFRRGGFSDTQYF	TGTGCCAGCAGTTTTCGGCGGGGGGGCTTTTCAGATACGCAGTATTTT
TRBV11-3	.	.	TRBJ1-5	CASSLLHHPLAGQPQHF	TGTGCCAGCAGCTTACTCCACCACCCCCTCGCGGGTCAGCCCCAGCATTTT
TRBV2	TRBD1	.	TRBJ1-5	CASRWDRGRGEPQHF	TGTGCCAGCAGGTGGGACAGGGGGCGCGGAGAGCCCCAGCATTTT
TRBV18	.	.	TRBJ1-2	CASSGRGDYGYTF	TGTGCCAGCTCTGGACGGGGCGACTATGGCTACACCTTC
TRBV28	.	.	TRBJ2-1	CASTPLHNEQFF	TGTGCCAGCACCCCCTTGCACAATGAGCAGTTCTTC
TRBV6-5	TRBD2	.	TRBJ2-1	CASSFMPGLGLNEQFF	TGTGCCAGCAGTTTCATGCCGGGACTAGGACTCAATGAGCAGTTCTTC
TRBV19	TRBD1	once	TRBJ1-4	CASSGQGAGEKLFF	TGTGCCAGTAGCGGACAGGGGGCGGGGGAAAAACTGTTTTTT
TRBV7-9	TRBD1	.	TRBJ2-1	CASSFRDRALHEQFF	TGTGCCAGCAGCTTCCGGGACAGGGCTTTGCATGAGCAGTTCTTC
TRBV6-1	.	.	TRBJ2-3	CASSEGPNGDTQYF	TGTGCCAGCAGTGAGGGGCCCAATGGAGATACGCAGTATTTT
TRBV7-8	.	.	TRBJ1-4	CASSPHTGKLFF	TGTGCCAGCAGCCCCCACACGGGTAAACTGTTTTTT
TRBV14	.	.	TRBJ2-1	CASSQDYPPRIGNEQFF	TGTGCCAGCAGCCAGGACTACCCCCCGCGGATCGGGAATGAGCAGTTCTTC
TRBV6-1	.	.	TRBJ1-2	CASSDLAGDGYTF	TGTGCCAGCAGTGATTTAGCAGGGGATGGCTACACCTTC
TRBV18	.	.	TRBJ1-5	CASSLLGGDQPQHF	TGTGCCAGCTCACTTCTCGGGGGGGATCAGCCCCAGCATTTT
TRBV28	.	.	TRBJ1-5	CASSSENQPQHF	TGTGCCAGCAGTTCCGAGAATCAGCCCCAGCATTTT
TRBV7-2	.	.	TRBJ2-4	CASSSGQTKNIQYF	TGTGCCAGCAGCTCAGGACAGACTAAAAACATTCAGTACTTC
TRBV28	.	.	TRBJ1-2	CASRGRQTAYGYTF	TGTGCCAGCAGAGGACGACAGACTGCCTATGGCTACACCTTC
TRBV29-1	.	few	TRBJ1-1	CSAGRVREAFF	TGCAGCGCTGGGAGGGTTCGTGAAGCTTTCTTT
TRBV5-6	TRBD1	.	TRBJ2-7	CASSPPKGAHSYEQYF	TGTGCCAGCAGCCCGCCTAAGGGGGCCCACTCCTACGAGCAGTACTTC
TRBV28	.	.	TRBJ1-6	CASSIFRGAGNSPLHF	TGTGCCAGCAGCATCTTCCGGGGAGCCGGTAATTCACCCCTCCACTTT
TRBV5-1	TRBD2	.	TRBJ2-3	CASSAEKRGVISTDTQYF	TGCGCCAGCAGCGCGGAAAAGCGGGGGGTCATTAGCACAGATACGCAGTATTTT
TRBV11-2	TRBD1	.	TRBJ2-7	CASSSDRGGSEQYF	TGTGCCAGCAGCTCAGACAGGGGTGGGAGCGAGCAGTACTTC
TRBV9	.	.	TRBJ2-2	CASSVSPGLQANTGELFF	TGTGCCAGCAGCGTAAGCCCGGGACTTCAGGCGAACACCGGGGAGCTGTTTTTT
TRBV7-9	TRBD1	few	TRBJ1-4	CASSSGQGGEKLFF	TGTGCCAGCAGCTCGGGACAGGGGGGAGAAAAACTGTTTTTT
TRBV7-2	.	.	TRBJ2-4	CASSFQTGSRGNIQYF	TGTGCCAGCAGCTTTCAGACAGGCAGCCGTGGAAACATTCAGTACTTC
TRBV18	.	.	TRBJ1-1	CASSPGQGGSTEAFF	TGTGCCAGCTCACCAGGGCAGGGTGGGAGCACTGAAGCTTTCTTT
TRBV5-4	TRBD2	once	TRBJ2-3	CASSTGLASPDTQYF	TGTGCCAGCAGCACCGGACTAGCTTCCCCAGATACGCAGTATTTT
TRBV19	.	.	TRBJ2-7	CASSPPGDSYEQYF	TGTGCCAGTAGTCCCCCGGGAGATTCCTACGAGCAGTACTTC
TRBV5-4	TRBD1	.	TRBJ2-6	CASSSKQGASGANVLTF	TGTGCCAGCAGTTCTAAACAGGGGGCAAGTGGGGCCAACGTCCTGACTTTC
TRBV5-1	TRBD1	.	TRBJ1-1	CASSTTGGRNTEAFF	TGCGCCAGCAGCACGACAGGGGGCAGGAACACTGAAGCTTTCTTT
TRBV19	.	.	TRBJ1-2	CASSIARRARTGYTF	TGTGCCAGTAGTATAGCCCGCAGGGCGAGAACGGGCTACACCTTC
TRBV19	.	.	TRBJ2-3	CASSMRGTDTQYF	TGTGCCAGTAGTATGAGGGGGACAGATACGCAGTATTTT
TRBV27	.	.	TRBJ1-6	CASRTLVSPLHF	TGTGCCAGCCGTACACTTGTATCACCCCTCCACTTT
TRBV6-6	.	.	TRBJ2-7	CASRHDSYEQYF	TGTGCCAGCAGACACGATAGTTACGAGCAGTACTTC
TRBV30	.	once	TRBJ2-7	CAWSSGGYEQYF	TGTGCCTGGAGCTCCGGCGGATACGAGCAGTACTTC
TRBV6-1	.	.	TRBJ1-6	CASIRDLPGSPLHF	TGTGCCAGCATCCGGGACCTCCCCGGATCACCCCTCCACTTT
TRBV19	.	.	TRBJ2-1	CASSIFREQFF	TGTGCCAGTAGTATATTTAGGGAGCAGTTCTTC
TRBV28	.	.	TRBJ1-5	CASSSSTSTWQPQHF	TGTGCCAGCAGTTCGAGTACCTCGACTTGGCAGCCCCAGCATTTT